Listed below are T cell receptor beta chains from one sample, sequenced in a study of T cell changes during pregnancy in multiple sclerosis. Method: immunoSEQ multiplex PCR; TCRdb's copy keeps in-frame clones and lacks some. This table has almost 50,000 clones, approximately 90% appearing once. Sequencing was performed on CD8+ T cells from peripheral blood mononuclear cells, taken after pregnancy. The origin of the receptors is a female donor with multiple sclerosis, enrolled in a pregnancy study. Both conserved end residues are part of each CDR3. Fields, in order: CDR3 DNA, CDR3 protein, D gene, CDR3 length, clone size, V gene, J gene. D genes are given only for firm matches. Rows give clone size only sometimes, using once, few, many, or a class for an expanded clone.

TGTGCCAGCAGCCCGGACAGTCCCTACGAGCAGTACTTC	CASSPDSPYEQYF	.	13	.	TRBV7-9	TRBJ2-7
TGTGCCAGCAGCTTTGGGGGGGGGTCAGGCTACGAGCAGTACTTC	CASSFGGGSGYEQYF	TRBD2	15	.	TRBV7-8	TRBJ2-7
TGTGCCAGCAGCCCCTATGCTCCACCCCTCCACTTT	CASSPYAPPLHF	.	12	once	TRBV6-4	TRBJ1-6
TGCGCCAGCAGCCAAGATGCTCAGGACTCGGAGACCCAGTACTTC	CASSQDAQDSETQYF	.	15	.	TRBV4-1	TRBJ2-5
TGTGCCAGCAGTTTCGGGGAGGCCGGGGAGCTGTTTTTT	CASSFGEAGELFF	.	13	.	TRBV27	TRBJ2-2
TGCGCCAGCAGCTTGATAAGGGGGCACGGCTACACCTTC	CASSLIRGHGYTF	TRBD1	13	.	TRBV5-1	TRBJ1-2
TGCGCCACCTCACTAGCGGGAGTACTTCCGTACTTC	CATSLAGVLPYF	TRBD2	12	.	TRBV10-2	TRBJ2-5
TGTGCCAGTAGTGCGGGACAGGGGTCAGACTATGGCTACACCTTC	CASSAGQGSDYGYTF	TRBD1	15	once	TRBV19	TRBJ1-2
TGTGCCAGCAGCGTCGGGACAGTCAGATTCAAAGAGACCCAGTACTTC	CASSVGTVRFKETQYF	TRBD1	16	.	TRBV9	TRBJ2-5
TGTGCCAGCAGACAAGCCCTAGCTAGCACAGATACGCAGTATTTT	CASRQALASTDTQYF	.	15	.	TRBV4-2	TRBJ2-3
TGTGCCAGCAGCCAGGGACTAGCGGGGGGAGAGACCCAGTACTTC	CASSQGLAGGETQYF	TRBD2	15	.	TRBV13	TRBJ2-5
TGTGCCAGCAGTGGCTTGACAGGGGAGGCCTACGAGCAGTACTTC	CASSGLTGEAYEQYF	TRBD1	15	few	TRBV6-1	TRBJ2-7
TGTGCCACCGTATCCGGGACAGGGCAAGAGACCCAGTACTTC	CATVSGTGQETQYF	TRBD1	14	.	TRBV10-3	TRBJ2-5
TGTGCCATCAGTGCACCGGGACAGGGGCAGCCCCAGCATTTT	CAISAPGQGQPQHF	TRBD1	14	.	TRBV10-3	TRBJ1-5
TGTGCCAGCAGCTTAGAACCGGGACTCTACAATGAGCAGTTCTTC	CASSLEPGLYNEQFF	.	15	.	TRBV7-8	TRBJ2-1
TGTGCCAGCAGTCCGGGACAGGGAAGACTTGGAAACACCATATATTTT	CASSPGQGRLGNTIYF	TRBD1	16	.	TRBV27	TRBJ1-3
TGTGCCAGCAGCGGGGGGGGGAACACTGAAGCTTTCTTT	CASSGGGNTEAFF	.	13	.	TRBV27	TRBJ1-1
TGTGCCAGCAGCCCCGGGACTAGCGACCACAATGAGCAGTTCTTC	CASSPGTSDHNEQFF	TRBD2	15	.	TRBV11-2	TRBJ2-1
TGTGCCAGCAGCTTAACTAGCGGGGAGGGAAGGGCTACGCAGTATTTT	CASSLTSGEGRATQYF	TRBD2	16	.	TRBV11-2	TRBJ2-3
TGTGCCAGCATAATGAACACTGAAGCTTTCTTT	CASIMNTEAFF	.	11	.	TRBV7-9	TRBJ1-1
TGTGCCTGGAGTGTAGGGGGGGGTGAAAAACTGTTTTTT	CAWSVGGGEKLFF	.	13	.	TRBV30	TRBJ1-4
TGTGCCAGCAGCTCTCTAAATAACCAACAAGAGACCCAGTACTTC	CASSSLNNQQETQYF	.	15	.	TRBV9	TRBJ2-5
TGTGCCAGCAGCAGTGGACAGGGAGTCGGCGAAGCTTTCTTT	CASSSGQGVGEAFF	TRBD1	14	.	TRBV5-4	TRBJ1-1
TGTGCCAGCAGCCCTCCGGGACAGGGTGATGGCTACACCTTC	CASSPPGQGDGYTF	TRBD1	14	.	TRBV13	TRBJ1-2
TGTGCCAGCAGGGATCTGACGGGACTGGATGGCTACACCTTC	CASRDLTGLDGYTF	.	14	.	TRBV2	TRBJ1-2
TGCGCCAGCAGCTTGGGACAGGGTAACAACGAGCAGTACTTC	CASSLGQGNNEQYF	TRBD1	14	few	TRBV5-1	TRBJ2-7
TGTGCCAGCAGCTTATCCAGGGGATACACTGAAGCTTTCTTT	CASSLSRGYTEAFF	.	14	.	TRBV7-2	TRBJ1-1